The next 6 T cell receptor beta chains were all read from a single sample in a study of blood T cell repertoires in COVID-19. Only in-frame clones appear in the TCRdb table, and some are missing; sequencing was by immunoSEQ multiplex PCR. This sample carries a few hundred thousand clones, about nine tenths of them seen once, and the ten largest clones take 1.5% to 2%. Sequencing input: peripheral blood. The source of these receptors is a woman aged 25 to 39 with COVID-19, enrolled during active disease.

This clone was seen only once. The chain links TRBV7-9 to TRBJ2-3; 11 nucleotides match TRBD2. This CDR3 region has 14 residues. Looked up from germline, CDR1 is SEHNR and CDR2 is FQNEAQ (reference sequence). V shed 3 bases and J 4 bases; nucleotides not matched to a gene: 0. The CDR3 bases are TGTGCCAGCAGCTTTAGCGGGGGGGCAGATACGCAGTATTTT. Its protein product is CASSFSGGADTQYF.

Here the CDR3 reads CASWTSGGINEQFF. In DNA form, the CDR3 reads TGTGCCAGCTGGACTAGCGGGGGGATAAATGAGCAGTTCTTC. The rearrangement joins TRBV2 to TRBJ2-1, with 14 bases identical to TRBD2. V was clipped by 8 bases and J by 7 bases; unmatched bases: 4. The CDR3 is made up of 14 amino acids. Germline values: CDR1 SNHLY, CDR2 FYNNEI.

The chain uses TRBV10-1 and TRBJ2-5; 8 bases line up with TRBD2. Germline V gene sequence: CDR1 WNHNN, CDR2 SYGVQD (reference sequence). The CDR3 is 15 amino acids. V was clipped by 0 bases and J by 7 bases; unmatched bases: 7. CDR3 DNA sequence: TGCGCCAGCAGTGAGTCGACCGGGGGGGGGCGGACCCAGTACTTC. It is translated as CASSESTGGGRTQYF.

This sequence joins TRBV28 and TRBJ2-3; D gene unclear. Trimming took off 5 bases at V and 5 bases at J, with 5 bases between the two ends. The CDR3 spans 11 residues. Looked up from germline, CDR1 is MDHEN and CDR2 is SYDVKM. CDR3 DNA: TGTGCCAGCAGTCCTCGAGATACGCAGTATTTT. Translating gives CASSPRDTQYF.

This chain joins TRBV6-2 or TRBV6-3 and TRBJ1-6; 7 bases fit TRBD1. V lost 4 bases, J lost 5 bases, and 5 bases stayed unmatched. Per germline, CDR1 MNHEY and CDR2 SVGEGT. The CDR3 runs to 15 residues. The CDR3 here is CASSSPGQNNSPLHF. CDR3 in DNA: TGTGCCAGCAGTTCCCCGGGACAGAATAATTCACCCCTCCACTTT.

The chain joins TRBV6-5 to TRBJ1-1, with 8 bases aligning to TRBD1. This CDR3 region has 14 residues. After removal of 4 bases from V and 6 bases from J, the junction contained 7 bases not matched to a gene. Germline V gene lookup returns CDR1 MNHEY and CDR2 SVGAGI. CDR3 nucleotides: TGTGCCAGCAGTTCCGACAGGGGAGGCGCTGAAGCTTTCTTT. It specifies CASSSDRGGAEAFF.